The T cell receptor beta chain described here comes from a study of blood T cell repertoires in COVID-19. Study-wide background: Collection of acute and convalescent COVID-19 samples took place in the United States, Italy and Spain. Sample material is recorded as cDNA or gDNA derived from T cells, B-cell-depleted T cells, or PBMCs.

V dropped 3 bases and J dropped 8; count of bases not matched to a gene: 7. The CDR3 consists of 14 residues. Germline CDR1 is SGHDN and CDR2 is FVKESK. Original methodology: Amplification of reference gene primers was used by the study to estimate nucleated cell counts. The protocol was immunoSEQ multiplex PCR, while the TCRdb copy is restricted to in-frame clones and leaves out a portion. V, J and clone size are taken as reported in that table, and D and trimming were inferred from the DNA itself. In the table there are 100,000 to 150,000 clones, just over 85% of which are singletons. This chain uses TRBV14 with TRBJ2-7, with 10 bases identical to TRBD2. This receptor was obtained from a man aged 40-49 years with acute or convalescent COVID-19. Sequenced sample: peripheral blood. CDR3 loop: CASSHGLAEYKQYF. CDR3 bases: TGTGCCAGCAGCCATGGACTAGCGGAATATAAGCAGTACTTC.